The 4 T cell receptor beta chains presented below share a single source sample, sequenced in a study of T cell repertoires in cytomegalovirus infection. MiXCR, applied by TCRdb to the reads, yields one record per CDR3 protein. The sample records fewer than 250,000 distinct CDR3 sequences, around an eighth being singletons. Sequences were obtained from PBMCs. Receptor source: a human donor in good health (CMV status not recorded). Some clones in this sample may be carry-over from other donors' samples.

This clonotype was picked up many times. The chain joins TRBV6-1 to TRBJ1-4; tentative D call: TRBD1 (6 bases). The CDR3 sequence is 15 residues long. Germline-derived CDR1 and CDR2 are MNHNS and SASEGT. V lost 8 bases and J lost 4, with 17 bases in between. CDR3 sequence reads: CASGRGSFGNEKLFF. The CDR3 nucleotides read TGTGCCAGCGGCAGGGGTAGTTTCGGTAATGAAAAACTGTTTTTT.

This clonotype was detected many times. V usage is TRBV2 and J usage is TRBJ2-5, with TRBD2 identical over 8 bases. Trimming at V came to 4 bases and at J to 3 bases, leaving 4 bases not matched to a gene. CDR3 length: 14 residues. Looked up from germline, CDR1 is SNHLY and CDR2 is FYNNEI. CDR3 amino acids: CASSALLAEETQYF. For the CDR3, the DNA is TGTGCCAGCAGTGCTTTACTAGCGGAAGAGACCCAGTACTTC.

CDR3 in amino acids: CASSQDRASGSYEQYF. CDR3 DNA sequence: TGCGCCAGCAGCCAAGATCGGGCTAGCGGGAGTTACGAGCAGTACTTC. The chain has TRBV4-3 and TRBJ2-7; 10 nucleotides agree with TRBD2. Germline CDR1 and CDR2: LGHNA and YSLEER. J was trimmed by 4 bases and V by 0 bases; bases with no gene match: 6. CDR3 length equals 16 residues.

The chain links TRBV28 to TRBJ1-2; 10 bases are shared with TRBD1. Germline values: CDR1 MDHEN, CDR2 SYDVKM. The junction had 5 bases not matched to a gene; V was cut back by 2 bases and J by 5 bases. This CDR3 comprises 15 residues. The CDR3 here is CASSLVGTGEYGYTF. CDR3 bases: TGTGCCAGCAGTTTAGTAGGGACAGGGGAATATGGCTACACCTTC.